These 5 T cell receptor beta chains were all obtained from the same sample, sequenced in a study of blood T cell repertoires in COVID-19. The data were produced by immunoSEQ multiplex PCR, yet TCRdb's version contains in-frame clones alone and is incomplete. The sample contains about 340,000 clones, around 83% of which appear only once. Sequences were obtained from peripheral blood. Receptors originate from a man aged 30-40 years with active or convalescent COVID-19.

V usage is TRBV3-1 (or the pseudogene TRBV3-2) and J usage is TRBJ2-1; D remains ambiguous. The CDR3 extends over 14 amino acids. V was pared by 4 bases and J by 5 bases, with 12 bases between. Germline loops: CDR1 LGHDT, CDR2 YNNKEL (reference sequence). DNA of the CDR3: TGTGCCAGCAGCCCCCCCGCCTTAGACAATGAGCAGTTCTTC. Its translation is CASSPPALDNEQFF.

The V call is TRBV10-3, the J call TRBJ1-3; D not certain. This CDR3 has 15 amino acids. V was clipped by 4 bases and J by 0 bases, with 10 bases between them. Germline V lookup: CDR1 ENHRY, CDR2 SYGVKD. The CDR3 loop reads CAISGSHRSGNTIYF. The CDR3 bases are TGTGCCATCAGTGGGAGTCATCGCTCTGGAAACACCATATATTTT.

The V gene is TRBV7-2, the J gene TRBJ1-5, with 7 bases lining up with TRBD1. Germline assignment: CDR1 SGHTA and CDR2 FQGNSA. Trimming took 3 bases from V and 6 from J; bases not matched to a gene: 2. This CDR3 contains 13 residues. The CDR3 DNA follows: TGTGCCAGCAGCTTGACAGGGAGTCAGCCCCAGCATTTT. Encoded protein: CASSLTGSQPQHF.

The V and J genes are TRBV11-2 and TRBJ2-5, with 8 bases that match TRBD2. J was trimmed by 7 bases and V by 0 bases; bases with no gene match: 22. The CDR3 length is 20 residues. The germline V gene has CDR1 SGHAT and CDR2 FQNNGV. CDR3 in DNA: TGTGCCAGCAGCTTAGAGTTGCGGGAGGCCCAGTACCTTGGGCGGGGGACCCAGTACTTC. It specifies CASSLELREAQYLGRGTQYF.

The chain is built from TRBV7-3 and TRBJ2-1; D is uncertain. This CDR3 has 12 amino acids. V lost 2 bases and J 6 bases, leaving 5 bases between the germline ends. Germline CDR1 SGHTA, CDR2 FQGTGA. The CDR3 reads CASSLEFNEQFF. CDR3 DNA: TGTGCCAGCAGCTTAGAGTTCAATGAGCAGTTCTTC.